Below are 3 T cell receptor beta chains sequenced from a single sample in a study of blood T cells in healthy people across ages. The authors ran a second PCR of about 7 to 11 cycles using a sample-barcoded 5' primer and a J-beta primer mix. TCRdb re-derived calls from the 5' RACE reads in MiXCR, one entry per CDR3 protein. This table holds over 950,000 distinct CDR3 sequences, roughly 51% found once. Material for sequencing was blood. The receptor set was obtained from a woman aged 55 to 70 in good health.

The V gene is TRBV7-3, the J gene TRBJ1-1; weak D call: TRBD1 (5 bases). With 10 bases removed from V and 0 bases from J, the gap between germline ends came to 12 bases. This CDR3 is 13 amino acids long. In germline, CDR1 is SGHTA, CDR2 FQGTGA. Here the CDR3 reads CATRQGMNTEAFF. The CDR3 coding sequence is TGTGCCACACGCCAGGGCATGAACACTGAAGCTTTCTTT.

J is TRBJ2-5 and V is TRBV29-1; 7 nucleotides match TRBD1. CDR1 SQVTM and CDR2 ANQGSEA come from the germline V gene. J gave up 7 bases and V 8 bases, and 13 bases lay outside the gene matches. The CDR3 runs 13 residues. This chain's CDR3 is CSFRQGNKGTQYF. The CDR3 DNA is TGCAGCTTCAGACAGGGTAACAAGGGGACCCAGTACTTC.

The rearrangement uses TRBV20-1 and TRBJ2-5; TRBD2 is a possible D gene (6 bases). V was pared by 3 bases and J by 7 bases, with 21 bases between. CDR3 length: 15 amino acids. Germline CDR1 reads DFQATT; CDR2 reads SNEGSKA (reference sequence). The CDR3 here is CSARSLRDSPGTQYF. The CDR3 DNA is TGCAGTGCTAGGTCTTTACGGGACTCACCAGGGACCCAGTACTTC.